This entry concerns a single TCR beta chain. Antigen specificity is unknown. The data stem from a study of PD-1 blockade in classical Hodgkin lymphoma. Study-level results: When set against healthy donors, newly diagnosed patients were reported to show lower baseline TCR diversity. Similar baseline diversity was found in complete responders and newly diagnosed patients.

Time point given: cycle 4 day 1 (C4D1), after less than 7 weeks of nivolumab. Each patient experienced a relapse that followed autologous stem cell transplantation, and brentuximab vedotin exposure varied. Complete response, partial response or progressive disease constituted the best responses recorded. V dropped 4 bases and J dropped 4 bases, with 12 bases sitting between them. CDR3 length equals 14 residues. The germline V gene encodes CDR1 SGHKS and CDR2 YYEKEE (reference sequence). Clones were sequenced by immunoSEQ multiplex PCR, and TCRdb holds only the in-frame ones, with some missing. The table lists about 31,000 clones, about 80% of them singletons, with around 18% in the top ten.

This specimen consisted of peripheral blood mononuclear cells (PBMCs), obtained before the fourth cycle of nivolumab. This TCR came from a human donor with classical Hodgkin lymphoma. The rearrangement links TRBV5-5 to TRBJ2-1; weak D call: TRBD2 (5 bases). The chain's CDR3 is CASSLLDSYNEQFF. DNA for the CDR3: TGTGCCAGCAGCCTACTGGACTCTTACAATGAGCAGTTCTTC.